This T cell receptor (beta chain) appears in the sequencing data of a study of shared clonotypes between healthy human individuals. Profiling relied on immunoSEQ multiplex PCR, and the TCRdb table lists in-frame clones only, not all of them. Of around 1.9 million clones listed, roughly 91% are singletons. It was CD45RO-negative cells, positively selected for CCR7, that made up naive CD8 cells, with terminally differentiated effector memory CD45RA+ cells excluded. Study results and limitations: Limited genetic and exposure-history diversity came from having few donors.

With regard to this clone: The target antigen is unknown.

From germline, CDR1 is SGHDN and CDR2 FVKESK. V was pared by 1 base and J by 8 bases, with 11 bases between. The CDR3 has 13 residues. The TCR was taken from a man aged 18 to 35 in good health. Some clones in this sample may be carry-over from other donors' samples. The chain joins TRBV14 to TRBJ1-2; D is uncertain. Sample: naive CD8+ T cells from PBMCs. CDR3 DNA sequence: TGTGCCAGCAGCCAAGTCGCCGGTGAGGGCTACACCTTC. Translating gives CASSQVAGEGYTF.